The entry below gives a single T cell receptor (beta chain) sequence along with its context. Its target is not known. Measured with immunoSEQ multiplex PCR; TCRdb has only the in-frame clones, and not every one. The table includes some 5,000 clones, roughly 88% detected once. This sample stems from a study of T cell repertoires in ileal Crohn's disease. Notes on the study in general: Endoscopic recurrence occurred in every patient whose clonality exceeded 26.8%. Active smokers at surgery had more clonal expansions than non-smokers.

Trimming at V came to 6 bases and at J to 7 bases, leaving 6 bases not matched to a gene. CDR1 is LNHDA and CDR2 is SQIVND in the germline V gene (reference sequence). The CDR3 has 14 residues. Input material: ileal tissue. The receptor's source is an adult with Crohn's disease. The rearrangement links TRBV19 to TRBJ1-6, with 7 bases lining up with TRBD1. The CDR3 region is CASSGTENNSPLHF. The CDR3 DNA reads TGTGCCAGTAGCGGGACAGAGAACAATTCACCCCTCCACTTT.